What follows is one TCR beta chain and its context. The data were obtained in a study of shared T cell receptors in the human thymus. Repertoires were generated with immunoSEQ multiplex PCR, while TCRdb's copy carries only in-frame clones and drops some. The profile covers just under 550,000 clones, with 75% to 85% appearing a single time and around 0.013% taken by the ten largest. V lost 3 bases, J lost 0 bases, and 18 bases lay in between. The CDR3 totals 19 residues. Per germline, CDR1 SGHDN and CDR2 FVKESK. These data were also reused for a study on human thymus T cells. From that report: Thymic and blood repertoires seemed to favor certain V and J genes. As related research reported, thymic repertoires overlapped highly among unrelated individuals.

The chain combines TRBV14 with TRBJ2-6, with D maybe TRBD2 (6 bases). The sample comprised thymocytes. This clonotype was sampled from a boy in the first two years of life with a congenital heart defect. The CDR3 sequence: CASSHPGRIGSSGANVLTF. The CDR3, as DNA: TGTGCCAGCAGCCACCCTGGGAGGATTGGGTCCTCTGGGGCCAACGTCCTGACTTTC.